This T cell receptor (beta chain) comes out of a study of blood T cell repertoires in COVID-19. Study-wide context: PBMCs, B-cell-depleted T cells, or T cells were the source of the cDNA or gDNA that made up the material.

The CDR3 sequence is 15 residues long. V dropped 4 bases and J dropped 5 bases, with 18 bases sitting between them. Germline CDR1 reads SGHRS; CDR2 reads YFSETQ. Some clones are missing from TCRdb's copy, which holds only in-frame ones; the method was immunoSEQ multiplex PCR. The sample records tens of thousands of clones, about 90% being singletons. The V gene is TRBV5-1, the J gene TRBJ1-1; D is unresolved. The sequence derives from a human donor in a cohort sampled during active COVID-19. Specimen: peripheral blood. CDR3 sequence (DNA): TGCGCCAGCAGCGCCCCCGGGAGCTCCGGAACTGAAGCTTTCTTT. It translates to CASSAPGSSGTEAFF.